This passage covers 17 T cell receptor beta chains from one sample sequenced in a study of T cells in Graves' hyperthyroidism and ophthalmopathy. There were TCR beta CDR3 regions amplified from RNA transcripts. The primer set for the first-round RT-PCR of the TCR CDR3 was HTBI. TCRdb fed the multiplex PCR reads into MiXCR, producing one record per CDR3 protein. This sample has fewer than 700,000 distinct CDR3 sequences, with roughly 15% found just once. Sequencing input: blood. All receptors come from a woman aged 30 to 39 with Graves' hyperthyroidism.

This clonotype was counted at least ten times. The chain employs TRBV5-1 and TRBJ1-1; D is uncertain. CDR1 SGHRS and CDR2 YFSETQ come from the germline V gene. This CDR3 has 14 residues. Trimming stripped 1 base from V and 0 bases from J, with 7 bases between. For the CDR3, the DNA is TGCGCCAGCAGCTTGTCGGCGATGAACACTGAAGCTTTCTTT. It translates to CASSLSAMNTEAFF.

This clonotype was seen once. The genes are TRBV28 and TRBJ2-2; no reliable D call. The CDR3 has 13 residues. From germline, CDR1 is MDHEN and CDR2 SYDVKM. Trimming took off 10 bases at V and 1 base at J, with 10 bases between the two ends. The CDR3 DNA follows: TGTGCCACCAGGACGGAGAACACCGGGGAGCTGTTTTTT. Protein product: CATRTENTGELFF.

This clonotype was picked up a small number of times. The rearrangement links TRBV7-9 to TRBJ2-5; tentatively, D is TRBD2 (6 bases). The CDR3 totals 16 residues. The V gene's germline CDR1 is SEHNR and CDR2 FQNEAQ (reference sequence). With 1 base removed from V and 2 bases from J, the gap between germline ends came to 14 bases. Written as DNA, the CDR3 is TGTGCCAGCAGCTTAGGAGCCCAGGCGGGGCAAGAGACCCAGTACTTC. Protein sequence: CASSLGAQAGQETQYF.

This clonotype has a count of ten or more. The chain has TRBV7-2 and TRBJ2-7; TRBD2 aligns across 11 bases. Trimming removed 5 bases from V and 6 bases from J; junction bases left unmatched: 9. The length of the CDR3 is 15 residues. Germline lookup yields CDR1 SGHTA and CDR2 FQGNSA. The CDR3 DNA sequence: TGTGCCAGCAGCAAACACACTAGCGGGAGTGGCGAGCAGTACTTC. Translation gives CASSKHTSGSGEQYF.

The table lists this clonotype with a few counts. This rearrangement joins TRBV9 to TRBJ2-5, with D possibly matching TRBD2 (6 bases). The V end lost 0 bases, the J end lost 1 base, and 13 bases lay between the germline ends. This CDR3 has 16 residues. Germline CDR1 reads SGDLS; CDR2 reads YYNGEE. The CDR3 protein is CASSVGGFGSQETQYF. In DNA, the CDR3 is TGTGCCAGCAGCGTAGGCGGTTTCGGGAGCCAAGAGACCCAGTACTTC.

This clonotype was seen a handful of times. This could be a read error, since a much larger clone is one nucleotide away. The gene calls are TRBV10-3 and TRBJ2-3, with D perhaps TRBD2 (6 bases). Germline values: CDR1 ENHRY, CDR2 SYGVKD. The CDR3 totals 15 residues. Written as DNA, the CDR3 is TGTGCCGTCAGTGAGCGGGCCACTAGCACAGATACGCAGTATTTT. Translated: CAVSERATSTDTQYF.

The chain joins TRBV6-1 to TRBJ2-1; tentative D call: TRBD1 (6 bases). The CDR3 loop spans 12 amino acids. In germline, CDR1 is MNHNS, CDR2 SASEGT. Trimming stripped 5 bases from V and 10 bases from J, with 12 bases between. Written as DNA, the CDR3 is TGTGCCAGCAGTACCTCCGGGACAGAGCAGTTCTTC. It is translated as CASSTSGTEQFF.

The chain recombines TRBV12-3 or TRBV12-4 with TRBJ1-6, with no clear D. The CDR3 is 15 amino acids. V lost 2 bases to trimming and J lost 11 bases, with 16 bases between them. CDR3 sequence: CASSLSGRTGTPLHF. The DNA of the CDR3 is TGTGCCAGCAGTTTAAGCGGTCGGACTGGAACACCCCTCCACTTT.

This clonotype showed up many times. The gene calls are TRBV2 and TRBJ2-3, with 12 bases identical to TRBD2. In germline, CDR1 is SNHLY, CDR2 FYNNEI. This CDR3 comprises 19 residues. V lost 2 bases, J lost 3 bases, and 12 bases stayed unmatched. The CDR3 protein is CASSEIGLAGGPVTDTQYF. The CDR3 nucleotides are TGTGCCAGCAGTGAAATTGGTCTAGCGGGAGGGCCGGTTACAGATACGCAGTATTTT.

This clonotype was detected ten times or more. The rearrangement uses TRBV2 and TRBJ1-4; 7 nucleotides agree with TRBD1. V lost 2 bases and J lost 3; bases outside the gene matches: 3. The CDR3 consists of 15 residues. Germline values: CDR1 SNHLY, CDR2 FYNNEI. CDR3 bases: TGTGCCAGCAGTGAAAAGACAGGGCCTAATGAAAAACTGTTTTTT. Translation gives CASSEKTGPNEKLFF.

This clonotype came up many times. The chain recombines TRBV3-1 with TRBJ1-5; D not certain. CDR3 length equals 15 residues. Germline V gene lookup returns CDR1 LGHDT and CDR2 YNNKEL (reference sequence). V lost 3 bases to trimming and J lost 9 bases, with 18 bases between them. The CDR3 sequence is CASSQTLQGDRPQHF. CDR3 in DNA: TGTGCCAGCAGCCAGACCCTCCAAGGTGATCGGCCCCAGCATTTT.

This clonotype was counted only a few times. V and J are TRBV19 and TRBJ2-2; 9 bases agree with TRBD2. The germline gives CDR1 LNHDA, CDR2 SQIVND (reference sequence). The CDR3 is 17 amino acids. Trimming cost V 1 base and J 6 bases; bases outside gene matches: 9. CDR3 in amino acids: CASSIGLNSGRPGELFF. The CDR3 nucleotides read TGTGCCAGTAGTATAGGTTTAAATAGCGGGAGACCCGGGGAGCTGTTTTTT.

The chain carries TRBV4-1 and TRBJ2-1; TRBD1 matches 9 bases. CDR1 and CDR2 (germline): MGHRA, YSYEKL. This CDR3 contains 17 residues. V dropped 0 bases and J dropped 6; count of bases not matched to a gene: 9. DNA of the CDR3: TGCGCCAGCAGCCAAGATCTGAGGACAGGGGTAGTCAATGAGCAGTTCTTC. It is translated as CASSQDLRTGVVNEQFF.

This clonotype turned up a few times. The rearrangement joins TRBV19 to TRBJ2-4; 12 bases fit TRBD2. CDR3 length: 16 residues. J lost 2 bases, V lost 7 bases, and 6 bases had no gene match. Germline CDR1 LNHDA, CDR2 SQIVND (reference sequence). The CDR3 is CASIPTSGSPKNIQYF. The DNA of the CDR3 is TGTGCCAGTATCCCGACTAGCGGGAGCCCCAAAAACATTCAGTACTTC. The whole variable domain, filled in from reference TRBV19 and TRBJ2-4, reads DGGITQSPKYLFRKEGQNVTLSCEQNLNHDAMYWYRQDPGQGLRLIYYSQIVNDFQKGDIAEGYSVSREKKESFPLTVTSAQKNPTAFYLCASIPTSGSPKNIQYFGAGTRLSVL.

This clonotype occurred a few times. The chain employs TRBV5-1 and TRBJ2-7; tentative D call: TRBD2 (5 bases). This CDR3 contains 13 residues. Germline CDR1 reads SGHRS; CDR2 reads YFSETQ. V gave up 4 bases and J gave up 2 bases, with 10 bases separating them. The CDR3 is CASSRTDAYEQYF. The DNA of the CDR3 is TGCGCCAGCAGCCGGACTGATGCCTACGAGCAGTACTTC.

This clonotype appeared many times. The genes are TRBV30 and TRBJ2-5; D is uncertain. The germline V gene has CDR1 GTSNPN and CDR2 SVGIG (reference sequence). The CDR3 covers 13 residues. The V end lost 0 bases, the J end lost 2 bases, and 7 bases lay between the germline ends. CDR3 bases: TGTGCCTGGAGTGTAGACCCACAAGAGACCCAGTACTTC. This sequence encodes CAWSVDPQETQYF. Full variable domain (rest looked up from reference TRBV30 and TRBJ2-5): SQTIHQWPATLVQPVGSPLSLECTVEGTSNPNLYWYRQAAGRGLQLLFYSVGIGQISSEVPQNLSASRPQDRQFILSSKKLLLSDSGFYLCAWSVDPQETQYFGPGTRLLVL.

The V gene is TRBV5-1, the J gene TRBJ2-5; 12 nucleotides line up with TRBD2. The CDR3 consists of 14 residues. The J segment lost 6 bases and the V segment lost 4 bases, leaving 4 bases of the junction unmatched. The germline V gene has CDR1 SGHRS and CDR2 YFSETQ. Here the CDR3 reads CASSLGLAGKTQYF. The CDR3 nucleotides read TGCGCCAGCAGCCTAGGACTAGCGGGGAAGACCCAGTACTTC.